These 28 T cell receptor beta chains originate from one sample sequenced in a study of breast tumors, draining lymph nodes, adjacent tissues. TCRdb re-derived calls from the multiplex PCR reads in MiXCR, one entry per CDR3 protein. The data show about 63,000 distinct CDR3 sequences, 57% seen once. The sequenced sample was breast tumor tissue. These TCRs come from a female donor with breast cancer. Some clones in this sample may be carry-over from other donors' samples.

There are many counts of this clonotype. The CDR3 loop is CASSLGQGADTQYF. The CDR3 DNA reads TGTGCCAGCAGCTTAGGACAGGGAGCAGATACGCAGTATTTT. This chain uses TRBV7-3 with TRBJ2-3; the match to TRBD1 covers 8 bases. The ends lost 2 bases at V and 4 bases at J; junction bases unmatched: 2. Germline CDR1 reads SGHTA; CDR2 reads FQGTGA. The CDR3 extends over 14 amino acids.

This clonotype has just a few counts. The gene calls are TRBV29-1 and TRBJ1-2; TRBD1 is a possible D gene (5 bases). V was cut by 4 bases and J by 4 bases, with 19 bases left in between. Germline-derived CDR1 and CDR2 are SQVTM and ANQGSEA. The CDR3 is 15 amino acids. CDR3 loop: CSVVYYLGESYGYTF. The CDR3 DNA follows: TGCAGCGTTGTTTACTACTTAGGGGAGAGCTATGGCTACACCTTC.

The chain employs TRBV20-1 and TRBJ1-1, with a tentative D call TRBD1 (5 bases). The germline V gene encodes CDR1 DFQATT and CDR2 SNEGSKA (reference sequence). The length of the CDR3 is 13 residues. Trimming stripped 4 bases from V and 3 bases from J, with 12 bases between. The CDR3 region has the DNA TGCAGTGCTACGGGGGGATTCGACACTGAAGCTTTCTTT. Its protein is CSATGGFDTEAFF.

V and J are TRBV7-6 and TRBJ1-5, with 8 bases aligning to TRBD1. This CDR3 has 15 amino acids. Germline values: CDR1 SGHVS, CDR2 FNYEAQ. V lost 5 bases, J lost 5 bases, and 8 bases stayed unmatched. CDR3 sequence: CASSPRTGKDQPQHF. In DNA form, the CDR3 reads TGTGCCAGCAGCCCCCGGACAGGGAAGGATCAGCCCCAGCATTTT.

This clonotype appeared many times. The V gene is TRBV2, the J gene TRBJ1-5; perhaps TRBD1 as D (5 bases). Germline V CDR1 and CDR2: SNHLY, FYNNEI. V lost 7 bases, J lost 7 bases, and 17 bases lay in between. The CDR3 has 14 amino acids. DNA of the CDR3: TGTGCCAGCACCCAGGAGGGGTCGGGCCAGCCCCAGCATTTT. Translation gives CASTQEGSGQPQHF.

This clonotype was observed many times. The J gene is TRBJ1-6, the V gene TRBV2; TRBD1 matches at 11 bases. The germline V gene has CDR1 SNHLY and CDR2 FYNNEI. The CDR3 runs 14 residues. V lost 3 bases to trimming and J lost 9 bases; unmatched junction nucleotides: 1. CDR3 region: CASSEGTGGSPLHF. The CDR3 nucleotides are TGTGCCAGCAGTGAGGGGACAGGGGGTTCACCCCTCCACTTT.

The chain has TRBV25-1 and TRBJ2-3; a possible D gene is TRBD1 (6 bases). Germline CDR1 MGHDK, CDR2 SYGVNS. Trimming pared 4 bases from V and 4 bases from J, leaving 15 bases between. This CDR3 is 15 amino acids long. The CDR3 sequence: CASSGWGQVADTQYF. The CDR3 DNA sequence: TGTGCCAGCAGTGGGTGGGGGCAGGTCGCAGATACGCAGTATTTT. The complete variable domain, with remaining parts taken from reference TRBV25-1 and TRBJ2-3, reads EADIYQTPRYLVIGTGKKITLECSQTMGHDKMYWYQQDPGMELHLIHYSYGVNSTEKGDLSSESTVSRIRTEHFPLTLESARPSHTSQYLCASSGWGQVADTQYFGPGTRLTVL.

For this clonotype: Given a much more abundant clone one base away, this may be a read error. V and J are TRBV6-1 and TRBJ2-7, with 8 bases aligning to TRBD1. Per the germline V gene, CDR1 is MNHNS and CDR2 is SASEGT. The trim removed 5 bases at V and 0 bases at J, leaving 9 bases unmatched. The length of the CDR3 is 16 residues. CDR3 coding DNA: TGTGCCAGCAGTCAGAGCAGGGGGCTTAGCTCCTACGAGCAGTACTTC. Translated, it gives CASSQSRGLSSYEQYF.

This clonotype is a singleton in its sample. This sequence joins TRBV7-2 and TRBJ2-7; 8 bases agree with TRBD2. V dropped 3 bases and J dropped 6; count of bases not matched to a gene: 4. CDR1 and CDR2 (germline): SGHTA, FQGNSA. This CDR3 is built from 13 residues. This chain's CDR3 is CASSFFSGVEQYF. CDR3 nucleotides: TGTGCCAGCAGCTTCTTTAGCGGGGTCGAGCAGTACTTC.

To note about this clonotype: Its ends do not fully match the called genes, so a read error is possible. The chain recombines TRBV7-3 with TRBJ2-2; tentative D call: TRBD2 (5 bases). The CDR3 covers 15 residues. Germline V gives CDR1 SGHTA, CDR2 FQGTGA. The CDR3 DNA is TGTTCCAGCGGCTTAACCACGGCCTTAACCGGGGAGCTGTTTTTT. Its protein is CSSGLTTALTGELFF.

As concerns this clonotype: It is likely a read error, because the conserved phenylalanine at the end of the CDR3 is missing. CDR3 sequence reads: CASSPGPATDTQYL. Written as DNA, the CDR3 is TGTGCCAGCAGCCCCGGACCAGCCACAGATACGCAGTACCTC. The J gene is TRBJ2-5, the V gene TRBV7-2; D gene unclear. The ends were cut back, 5 bases at V and 11 bases at J, with 21 bases in the middle. The V gene's germline CDR1 is SGHTA and CDR2 FQGNSA. The CDR3 is made up of 14 amino acids.

In the case of this clonotype: The conserved phenylalanine or tryptophan is not found at the CDR3 terminus, so this likely reflects a read error. This chain connects TRBV7-3 to TRBJ1-2; D is unclear. CDR3 length: 14 amino acids. Germline V lookup: CDR1 SGHTA, CDR2 FQGTGA. The CDR3 loop is CASGLEGVGYGYTL. CDR3 DNA sequence: TGTGCCAGCGGCTTAGAGGGTGTCGGCTATGGCTACACCCTC.

The chain has TRBV7-9 and TRBJ1-5; D may be TRBD1 (6 bases). Germline loops: CDR1 SEHNR, CDR2 FQNEAQ (reference sequence). V lost 2 bases and J lost 4, with 12 bases in between. CDR3 length: 15 amino acids. This CDR3 is CASSLSQGKNQPQHF. The DNA for the CDR3 is TGTGCCAGCAGCTTATCCCAGGGGAAAAATCAGCCCCAGCATTTT.

This clonotype was found many times. The V and J genes are TRBV4-2 and TRBJ2-3, with a possible D match to TRBD2 (5 bases). The germline V gene encodes CDR1 LGHNA and CDR2 YNFKEQ. V was cut by 3 bases and J by 2 bases, with 12 bases left in between. This CDR3 is built from 15 residues. The CDR3 reads CASSHSLDYTDTQYF. The CDR3 coding sequence is TGTGCCAGCAGCCACTCACTAGATTACACAGATACGCAGTATTTT.

The chain joins TRBV10-3 to TRBJ1-3; D is unresolved. The V gene lost 6 bases and the J gene lost 0 bases, with 12 bases spanning the gap. The germline gives CDR1 ENHRY, CDR2 SYGVKD. The CDR3 runs to 15 residues. CDR3 protein: CAISEDLSSGNTIYF. In DNA, the CDR3 is TGTGCCATCAGCGAGGACCTGAGCTCTGGAAACACCATATATTTT.

This chain connects TRBV25-1 to TRBJ2-3; D is uncertain. Germline lookup yields CDR1 MGHDK and CDR2 SYGVNS. The ends were cut back, 2 bases at V and 0 bases at J, with 6 bases in the middle. This CDR3 is 14 amino acids long. The CDR3 sequence: CASSEALSTDTQYF. In DNA, the CDR3 is TGTGCCAGCAGTGAAGCCCTGAGCACAGATACGCAGTATTTT. The full variable domain, its missing parts supplied by reference TRBV25-1 and TRBJ2-3, is EADIYQTPRYLVIGTGKKITLECSQTMGHDKMYWYQQDPGMELHLIHYSYGVNSTEKGDLSSESTVSRIRTEHFPLTLESARPSHTSQYLCASSEALSTDTQYFGPGTRLTVL.

This clonotype was recorded at least ten times. An end of the junction does not agree with germline; a read error may underlie this. CDR3 in amino acids: CANSRGRGDQPQHF. As DNA, the CDR3 is TGTGCCAACAGCCGAGGACGGGGAGATCAGCCCCAGCATTTT. The chain has TRBV7-2 and TRBJ1-5; D remains ambiguous. This CDR3 is 14 amino acids long. The germline V gene encodes CDR1 SGHTA and CDR2 FQGNSA.

This clonotype was picked up many times. The chain employs TRBV5-6 and TRBJ2-1; 7 bases fit TRBD1. The ends lost 3 bases at V and 6 bases at J; junction bases unmatched: 6. Germline CDR1 reads SGHDT; CDR2 reads YYEEEE. The CDR3 extends over 14 amino acids. CDR3 in amino acids: CASSWGTVSNEQFF. CDR3 bases: TGTGCCAGCAGCTGGGGGACAGTAAGCAATGAGCAGTTCTTC.

The chain carries TRBV20-1 and TRBJ1-5; tentative D call: TRBD1 (6 bases). The ends were cut back, 3 bases at V and 3 bases at J, with 12 bases in the middle. Germline lookup yields CDR1 DFQATT and CDR2 SNEGSKA (reference sequence). This CDR3 spans 14 amino acids. The CDR3 nucleotides read TGCAGTGCTAGTTCAGGGGAACACAATCAGCCCCAGCATTTT. Translating gives CSASSGEHNQPQHF.

This chain links TRBV28 with TRBJ2-2, with TRBD2 matching over 14 bases. Trimming cost V 5 bases and J 5 bases; bases outside gene matches: 10. Germline CDR1 reads MDHEN; CDR2 reads SYDVKM. CDR3 length equals 18 residues. Here the CDR3 DNA reads TGTGCCAGCAGTAGGGGGACTAGCGGGAGAGGTCGGACCGGGGAGCTGTTTTTT. Translating gives CASSRGTSGRGRTGELFF. The full variable domain, in which reference TRBV28 and TRBJ2-2 provide the parts outside the CDR3, is DVKVTQSSRYLVKRTGEKVFLECVQDMDHENMFWYRQDPGLGLRLIYFSYDVKMKEKGDIPEGYSVSREKKERFSLILESASTNQTSMYLCASSRGTSGRGRTGELFFGEGSRLTVL.

Worth noting for this clonotype: Its ends do not fully match the called genes, so a read error is possible. CDR3 DNA sequence: TGTGCCAGCAGACCGGGACACATCACAGATGCGCAGTATTTT. Translation: CASRPGHITDAQYF. The chain is built from TRBV6-6 and TRBJ2-3; weak D call: TRBD1 (6 bases). This CDR3 is built from 14 residues. Germline V CDR1 and CDR2: MNHNY, SVGAGI (reference sequence).

This clonotype was counted at least ten times. The chain is built from TRBV7-9 and TRBJ2-3; 10 bases fit TRBD2. Germline lookup yields CDR1 SEHNR and CDR2 FQNEAQ (reference sequence). V gave up 6 bases and J gave up 3 bases; unmatched junction bases: 9. The CDR3 consists of 16 residues. As DNA, the CDR3 is TGTGCCAGCAGTCCCACCACAGCGGGAGGGACAGATACGCAGTATTTT. Its protein is CASSPTTAGGTDTQYF. Full variable domain (outside the CDR3, taken from reference TRBV7-9 and TRBJ2-3): DTGVSQNPRHKITKRGQNVTFRCDPISEHNRLYWYRQTLGQGPEFLTYFQNEAQLEKSRLLSDRFSAERPKGSFSTLEIQRTEQGDSAMYLCASSPTTAGGTDTQYFGPGTRLTVL.

Judged by abundance, this clonotype is medium-sized. The rearrangement uses TRBV3-1 and TRBJ2-3; D gene uncertain. Trimming pared 4 bases from V and 3 bases from J, leaving 8 bases between. Germline V gene lookup returns CDR1 LGHDT and CDR2 YNNKEL (reference sequence). The length of the CDR3 is 13 residues. This chain's CDR3 is CASSPYSTDTQYF. CDR3 DNA: TGTGCCAGCAGCCCCTACAGTACAGATACGCAGTATTTT.

This clonotype was counted many times. The chain carries TRBV19 and TRBJ2-3, with D unresolved. There are 12 residues in the CDR3. Germline lookup yields CDR1 LNHDA and CDR2 SQIVND (reference sequence). The V gene lost 2 bases and the J gene lost 6 bases, with 6 bases spanning the gap. In nucleotides, the CDR3 is TGTGCCAGTAGTATACGTCCGGATACGCAGTATTTT. Residues: CASSIRPDTQYF.

This chain uses TRBV20-1 with TRBJ2-1; D is perhaps TRBD2 (7 bases). V lost 1 base to trimming and J lost 10 bases, with 14 bases between them. The CDR3 runs to 13 residues. The germline gives CDR1 DFQATT, CDR2 SNEGSKA (reference sequence). DNA for the CDR3: TGCAGTGCTAGAGTTCGGGGGGCAGGCGAGCAGTTCTTC. Protein: CSARVRGAGEQFF.

In this sample, this clonotype turned up many times. The rearrangement links TRBV5-1 to TRBJ2-3, with D unclear. CDR1 is SGHRS and CDR2 is YFSETQ in the germline V gene. The V end lost 4 bases, the J end lost 0 bases, and 12 bases lay between the germline ends. There are 15 residues in the CDR3. This CDR3 is CASSPLVGSTDTQYF. CDR3 coding DNA: TGCGCCAGCAGCCCTCTGGTGGGAAGCACAGATACGCAGTATTTT.

This clonotype has a count of ten or more. This chain connects TRBV4-1 to TRBJ1-2, with TRBD1 matching 10 bases. J gave up 4 bases and V 3 bases, and 14 bases lay outside the gene matches. CDR1 and CDR2 (germline): MGHRA, YSYEKL. The CDR3 totals 18 residues. This CDR3 reads CASSHSPDGTGVAYGYTF. In DNA form, the CDR3 reads TGCGCCAGCAGCCATTCACCCGATGGGACAGGGGTTGCCTATGGCTACACCTTC.

In this sample, this clonotype turned up many times. This chain connects TRBV20-1 to TRBJ2-7, with TRBD2 matching 10 bases. Losses at the gene ends were 5 bases for V and 5 bases for J; bases not matched to a gene: 12. The CDR3 extends over 15 amino acids. Germline V gene data show CDR1 as DFQATT and CDR2 as SNEGSKA (reference sequence). Here the CDR3 DNA reads TGCAGTGCTTTAAGCCCTCTAGCGGGAGTGAACGAGCAGTACTTC. Its protein product is CSALSPLAGVNEQYF.